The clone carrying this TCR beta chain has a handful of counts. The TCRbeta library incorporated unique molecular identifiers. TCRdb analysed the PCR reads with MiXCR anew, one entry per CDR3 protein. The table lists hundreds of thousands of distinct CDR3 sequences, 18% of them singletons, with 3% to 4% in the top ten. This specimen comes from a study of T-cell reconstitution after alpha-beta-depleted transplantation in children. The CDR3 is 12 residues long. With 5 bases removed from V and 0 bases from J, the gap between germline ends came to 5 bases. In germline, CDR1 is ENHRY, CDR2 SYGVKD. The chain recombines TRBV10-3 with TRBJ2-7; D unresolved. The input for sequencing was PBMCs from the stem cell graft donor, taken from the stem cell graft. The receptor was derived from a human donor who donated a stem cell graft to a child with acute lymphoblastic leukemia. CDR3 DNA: TGTGCCATCAGTTGGAACTCCTACGAGCAGTACTTC. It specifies CAISWNSYEQYF.